Sequencing of this T cell receptor beta chain was carried out in a study of T cells in Graves' hyperthyroidism and ophthalmopathy (dated by TCRdb to 2018 to 2020). For context, the study as a whole: A discovery cohort of approximately 100 patients, about 40 with Graves' ophthalmopathy and fewer than 65 with stable Graves' hyperthyroidism, was used to find distinguishing TCR V-J signatures. After blood sampling, hyperthyroidism patients were treated with methimazole at a starting dose of 30 mg daily, and ophthalmopathy patients were treated with high-dose intravenous methylprednisolone. In about 6 Graves' hyperthyroidism patients, the study also compared T-cell repertoires from thyroid tissue with T-cell repertoires from blood. Prospective prediction of ophthalmopathy was tested in an independent validation cohort of under 20 hyperthyroidism patients and 17 patients who later progressed to ophthalmopathy. The paper reports TCR Vbeta CDR3 sequencing of more than 120 peripheral blood samples: approximately 41 ophthalmopathy, around 80 hyperthyroidism and around 17 progressor patients. For training and testing, the 80 to 100 patients in the discovery cohort were randomly divided in a 7:3 ratio. Summary of the overall study and its limitations: A model built on a 13 V-J signature distinguished ophthalmopathy from stable hyperthyroidism, reaching roughly 88% sensitivity and about 81% specificity in cross-validation and 80%/75% in testing. During validation, the model predicted progression to ophthalmopathy a median of around 7 months ahead of onset, with around 70% sensitivity and under 85% specificity. Sample size was not statistically predetermined, and blinding of investigators to group allocation was not performed. Blood samples also contained most of the expanded thyroid clonotypes (frequency above 0.001), which suggests that blood repertoires may reflect thyroid immune responses.

TCR beta CDR3 regions were amplified from RNA transcripts. The first round of RT-PCR for the TCR CDR3 was performed with the HTBI primer set and the Qiagen OneStep RT-PCR kit. The libraries were constructed in a second round of multiplex PCR and then size-selected and purified. Sequencing of the libraries was done on an Illumina HiSeq2000 using paired-end 100 bp reads. The study's processing was this. SOAPnuke was used to process the raw data, throwing out any read that contained adapters or uncalled bases, had a mean Phred below 15, or lacked an exact constant-primer or identifier match. COPE v1.2.5 was used to merge the high-quality paired reads, and each unique nucleotide sequence was defined as a clonotype. MiTCR v1.1 was used to align the clonotypes against IMGT TRBV, TRBD and TRBJ reference segments. Only V-J combinations with frequency above 0.0001, covering 99.2% of repertoires, were analysed. A TCS score was defined as the ratio between F50 (clonal expansion) and ExV (chaos), using BLOSUM62-based TCRdist between CDR3 peptides within each V-J. Welch's t-statistics and random forest reduced fewer than 600 V-J features to 10 to 15, which were used in a naive Bayes classifier (R e1071). Thyroid-blood repertoire similarity was quantified with the Morisita-Horn index. TCRdb reprocessing: public reads trimmed at Q25 with fastp, clones called with MiXCR, in-frame beta chains kept. Identical CDR3 proteins give one entry, which carries the most common genes and DNA. The V and J calls shown here were made by TCRdb, not taken from the authors' results. The sample profile shows a few hundred thousand distinct CDR3 sequences; around 46% of them were found once. More than 7% of the sample goes to the ten largest clones.

This clonotype occurred once. Its antigen target is currently unknown. Nothing much larger sits one base from this clone, and base qualities are not available. One read alone lends weak support. A patient counted as having stable Graves' hyperthyroidism if no progression to ophthalmopathy occurred over 18 months of follow-up. The hyperthyroidism patients were between 18 and 65 years old and newly diagnosed, with a disease duration of less than 2 months. Patients with uncontrolled infections, other autoimmune diseases, pregnancy or lactation were excluded. Clinical symptoms, serum thyroxine and TRAb, thyroid ultrasound, and orbital computed tomography formed the basis for the diagnoses. Total RNA was extracted using Trizol reagent, and RNA quality was assessed on an Agilent 2100 Bioanalyzer. The sample taken for sequencing was peripheral blood or thyroid tissue (not recorded which). The source of this sequence is a woman between 18 and 29 years old with Graves' hyperthyroidism.

The nucleotides are TGTGCCAGCAGCTGGGAGGGACTAGCGGGGGTGCATACGCAGTATTTT. Its product reads: CASSWEGLAGVHTQYF. The chain is encoded by TRBV7-9 joined to TRBJ2-3; the central 14 bases match TRBD2. Taken from the germline V gene (reference sequence), the CDR1 and CDR2 loops are SEHNR and FQNEAQ. The CDR3 sequence holds 16 residues, the cysteine and phenylalanine included. Solely the CDR3 DNA is kept, with 48 bases framed from the first base. From V the trimming removes 4 bases and from J it removes 7 bases, while the gene matches leave 7 bases of the junction unaccounted for. Outside the CDR3, residues come from the reference TRBV7-9 and TRBJ2-3 proteins, so the full variable domain is: DTGVSQNPRHKITKRGQNVTFRCDPISEHNRLYWYRQTLGQGPEFLTYFQNEAQLEKSRLLSDRFSAERPKGSFSTLEIQRTEQGDSAMYLCASSWEGLAGVHTQYFGPGTRLTVL.